These 16 T cell receptor beta chains were sequenced from one sample in a study of cytomegalovirus exposure and HLA in healthy donors. PCR was performed using 60 Vbeta and 13 Jbeta primers. This table comes from immunoSEQ multiplex PCR, and its TCRdb copy is limited to in-frame clones, with some not included. The sample includes 160,000 or so clones, roughly four fifths of them seen just once. The sample taken for sequencing was PBMCs. The source is a woman aged 40 to 50 in good health and CMV-seronegative.

The V gene is TRBV7-2, the J gene TRBJ2-2; 7 nucleotides align to TRBD1. CDR3 length equals 14 residues. The junction had 1 base not matched to a gene; V was cut back by 5 bases and J by 1 base. CDR1 and CDR2 from the germline V gene are SGHTA and FQGNSA. The DNA of the CDR3 is TGTGCCAGCAGCCGACAGGGGAACACCGGGGAGCTGTTTTTT. Its protein product is CASSRQGNTGELFF.

This chain links TRBV28 with TRBJ1-2; 7 bases fit TRBD1. The CDR3 length is 14 residues. With 2 bases clipped from V and 4 bases from J, the junction kept 4 bases outside the gene matches. Germline lookup yields CDR1 MDHEN and CDR2 SYDVKM. This chain's CDR3 is CASSLPGQSYGYTF. The CDR3 DNA sequence: TGTGCCAGCAGTTTACCGGGACAGAGCTATGGCTACACCTTC.

This clone was seen a single time. The chain joins TRBV11-3 to TRBJ2-5, with TRBD2 matching over 8 bases. This CDR3 region has 13 residues. The germline CDR1 and CDR2 sequences are SGHNT and YENEEA. J lost 5 bases, V lost 3 bases, and 2 bases had no gene match. Here the CDR3 DNA reads TGTGCCAGCAGCTTGGCTAGCGGGGAGACCCAGTACTTC. Protein: CASSLASGETQYF.

The V and J genes are TRBV5-4 and TRBJ2-5; D may be TRBD2 (6 bases). This CDR3 has 14 residues. Per germline, CDR1 SGHNT and CDR2 YYREEE (reference sequence). V was shortened by 5 bases and J by 2 bases, with 13 bases between the two germline ends. CDR3 DNA: TGTGCCAGCAGGGAGGGAGGAGCTCAAGAGACCCAGTACTTC. It yields the protein CASREGGAQETQYF.

The rearrangement links TRBV5-8 to TRBJ2-5, with D unclear. Gene TRBJ2-7 matches the end of the DNA better, so the J call may be wrong. CDR1 and CDR2 from the germline V gene are SGHTS and YDEGEE. CDR3 length: 12 residues. The CDR3 reads CASSGWGYEQYF. As DNA, the CDR3 is TGTGCCAGCAGCGGGTGGGGCTACGAGCAGTACTTC.

For the CDR3, the DNA is TGTGCCAGCCAGCGTCAGGGGGCAGGAGGTGGCTACACCTTC. Its protein product is CASQRQGAGGGYTF. V is TRBV9 and J is TRBJ1-2, with TRBD1 matching 8 bases. Trimming removed 7 bases from V and 7 bases from J; junction bases left unmatched: 12. The length of the CDR3 is 14 residues. In germline, CDR1 is SGDLS, CDR2 YYNGEE.

The V and J genes are TRBV5-1 and TRBJ2-1; 12 nucleotides line up with TRBD1. Germline values: CDR1 SGHRS, CDR2 YFSETQ. The CDR3 covers 14 residues. With 3 bases clipped from V and 7 bases from J, the junction kept 2 bases outside the gene matches. CDR3 coding DNA: TGCGCCAGCAGCTGGGGACAGGGGGCTAATGAGCAGTTCTTC. Protein product: CASSWGQGANEQFF.

The rearrangement uses TRBV12-5 and TRBJ2-7; D possibly corresponds to TRBD2 (5 bases). Germline-derived CDR1 and CDR2 are LGHNT and FRNRAP. Trimming removed 3 bases at V and 0 bases at J, with 12 bases between. The CDR3 totals 15 residues. CDR3 nucleotide sequence: TGTGCTAGTGGTTTTGGACTCCAGAGCTCCTACGAGCAGTACTTC. Translation: CASGFGLQSSYEQYF.

Comment on this clone: Compared with germline, one end of the junction differs, possibly owing to a read error. The gene calls are TRBV2 and TRBJ2-7; D is perhaps TRBD2 (5 bases). Looked up from germline, CDR1 is SNHLY and CDR2 is FYNNEI. The CDR3 is made up of 14 amino acids. The CDR3 here is CASSPEGSRLELYF. As DNA, the CDR3 is TGTGCCAGCAGTCCCGAGGGATCCCGCTTGGAGCTGTACTTC.

The J gene is TRBJ2-1, the V gene TRBV5-1; D gene unclear. Trimming stripped 0 bases from V and 8 bases from J, with 12 bases between. This CDR3 contains 14 residues. Germline CDR1 is SGHRS and CDR2 is YFSETQ. The CDR3, as DNA: TGCGCCAGCAGCTTGGCCGTAACAAGCGATGAGCAGTTCTTC. Protein sequence: CASSLAVTSDEQFF.

This chain links TRBV5-1 with TRBJ1-4; 7 positions match TRBD1. This CDR3 contains 15 residues. The junction had 6 bases not matched to a gene; V was cut back by 2 bases and J by 5 bases. Germline V gene sequence: CDR1 SGHRS, CDR2 YFSETQ. The CDR3 DNA is TGCGCCAGCAGCTTCCAGGGGGGCGCAAATGAAAAACTGTTTTTT. This codes for CASSFQGGANEKLFF.

The chain links TRBV2 to TRBJ2-1; 14 bases are a match to TRBD2. The V gene's germline CDR1 is SNHLY and CDR2 FYNNEI. The length of the CDR3 is 15 residues. Germline trimming cut 6 bases from V and 8 bases from J; bases unmatched to any gene: 6. CDR3 loop: CASSPGTSGRHEQFF. DNA for the CDR3: TGTGCCAGCAGCCCCGGGACTAGCGGGAGACATGAGCAGTTCTTC.

This chain connects TRBV6-5 to TRBJ2-2; 12 positions match TRBD2. J was trimmed by 4 bases and V by 4 bases; bases with no gene match: 1. This CDR3 spans 15 amino acids. Germline V gene data show CDR1 as MNHEY and CDR2 as SVGAGI. DNA of the CDR3: TGTGCCAGCAGTTTGGGACTAGCGGGCACCGGGGAGCTGTTTTTT. It encodes CASSLGLAGTGELFF.

The chain combines TRBV9 with TRBJ2-1; 8 positions match TRBD2. CDR1 is SGDLS, CDR2 YYNGEE, per germline. The CDR3 totals 18 residues. The junction had 14 bases not matched to a gene; V was cut back by 4 bases and J by 2 bases. This chain's CDR3 is CASSTSGEGLGTYNEQFF. The CDR3 DNA follows: TGTGCCAGCAGCACCTCCGGGGAGGGACTAGGGACCTACAATGAGCAGTTCTTC.

The chain uses TRBV30 and TRBJ2-7; TRBD1 matches at 9 bases. This CDR3 is built from 14 residues. Trimming cost V 3 bases and J 2 bases; bases outside gene matches: 5. The V gene's germline CDR1 is GTSNPN and CDR2 SVGIG (reference sequence). CDR3: CAWRGQGRTYEQYF. In nucleotides, the CDR3 is TGTGCCTGGAGGGGACAGGGCCGTACCTACGAGCAGTACTTC.

The V call is TRBV30, the J call TRBJ1-2; TRBD1 agrees at 8 bases. Germline assignment: CDR1 GTSNPN and CDR2 SVGIG (reference sequence). CDR3 length equals 16 residues. The V segment lost 0 bases and the J segment 7 bases; nucleotides outside the gene matches: 13. The CDR3 bases are TGTGCCTGGAGTGTATCCCCGACAGGGGAGTCGGGTGGCTACACCTTC. This sequence encodes CAWSVSPTGESGGYTF.